Presented here are 8 T cell receptor beta chains from one specimen sequenced in a study of blood T cell repertoires in COVID-19. Here immunoSEQ multiplex PCR was the method, and the copy in TCRdb shows in-frame clones only, minus some. The sample includes under 250,000 clones, approximately 84% of them seen just once. Input material: peripheral blood. The receptors here all came from a woman between 55 and 75 years old with acute or convalescent COVID-19.

The chain has TRBV6-2 or TRBV6-3 and TRBJ1-5; the match to TRBD1 covers 8 bases. With V trimmed by 3 bases and J by 5 bases, 9 bases remained unmatched. Germline assignment: CDR1 MNHEY and CDR2 SVGEGT. The CDR3 has 16 residues. This chain's CDR3 is CASSYRAGTGDQPQHF. In nucleotides, the CDR3 is TGTGCCAGCAGTTATCGAGCCGGGACAGGAGATCAGCCCCAGCATTTT.

The V call is TRBV2, the J call TRBJ1-6; 7 bases are a match to TRBD1. V gave up 1 base and J gave up 12 bases; unmatched junction bases: 12. This CDR3 is built from 16 residues. CDR1 and CDR2 from the germline V gene are SNHLY and FYNNEI. The CDR3 loop is CASSEDPTGLIGPLHF. In DNA form, the CDR3 reads TGTGCCAGCAGTGAAGACCCGACAGGGTTAATTGGACCCCTCCACTTT.

The chain employs TRBV5-1 and TRBJ2-1; 8 bases align to TRBD2. The CDR3 contains 14 residues. Germline V gene lookup returns CDR1 SGHRS and CDR2 YFSETQ. V trimming: 5 bases; J trimming: 1 base; junction bases outside the gene matches: 2. The CDR3 DNA reads as TGCGCCAGCAGTCCGGGGGGGTCCTACAATGAGCAGTTCTTC. As protein: CASSPGGSYNEQFF.

The chain couples TRBV30 to TRBJ1-2, with D possibly matching TRBD1 (5 bases). This CDR3 region has 14 residues. The V end lost 2 bases, the J end lost 6 bases, and 16 bases lay between the germline ends. Germline V gene data show CDR1 as GTSNPN and CDR2 as SVGIG (reference sequence). CDR3 loop: CAWSPQVSHHGYTF. The CDR3 nucleotides are TGTGCCTGGAGTCCACAGGTCTCTCATCATGGCTACACCTTC.

The chain joins TRBV2 to TRBJ2-7; TRBD2 agrees at 7 bases. V shed 5 bases and J 3 bases; nucleotides not matched to a gene: 10. Germline-derived CDR1 and CDR2 are SNHLY and FYNNEI. The CDR3 consists of 15 residues. The CDR3 DNA reads as TGTGCCAGCAGTATCGGACGGACGGGAGGCTACGAGCAGTACTTC. Translated, it gives CASSIGRTGGYEQYF.

The chain carries TRBV30 and TRBJ1-4; D unclear. Germline values: CDR1 GTSNPN, CDR2 SVGIG (reference sequence). CDR3 size: 11 residues. The V gene lost 1 base and the J gene lost 10 bases, with 7 bases spanning the gap. CDR3 amino acids: CAWSDFRKLFF. The CDR3, as DNA: TGTGCCTGGAGTGATTTTAGAAAACTGTTTTTT.

The chain uses TRBV19 and TRBJ1-5, with a possible D match to TRBD1 (6 bases). This CDR3 has 15 residues. Germline V CDR1 and CDR2: LNHDA, SQIVND (reference sequence). Trimming removed 2 bases from V and 0 bases from J, with 8 bases in between. The CDR3 spells CASSIRTDSNQPQHF. CDR3 in DNA: TGTGCCAGTAGTATAAGGACAGATAGCAATCAGCCCCAGCATTTT.

Concerning this clone: This sample includes further DNA sequences coding for the same CDR3. V is TRBV5-6 and J is TRBJ2-2, with unresolved D. Germline lookup yields CDR1 SGHDT and CDR2 YYEEEE. This CDR3 region has 13 residues. V gave up 0 bases and J gave up 4 bases, with 4 bases separating them. Here the CDR3 reads CASSLVGTGELFF. Written as DNA, the CDR3 is TGTGCCAGCAGCTTGGTCGGCACCGGGGAGCTGTTTTTT.